This is a list of T cell receptor beta chains from one sample in a study of blood T cell repertoires in COVID-19. The table came from immunoSEQ multiplex PCR; TCRdb's copy has only in-frame clones and leaves some out. The data hold 150,000 to 200,000 clones, with 79% observed a single time. What was sequenced was peripheral blood. The receptor source for this set is a man in his fifties or sixties with active or convalescent COVID-19. Each CDR3 is given without its conserved first and last residue. Each record gives: V gene, J gene, D gene, CDR3 protein. A D gene is named only where the DNA matches it firmly.

TRBV5-4,TRBJ1-1,.,ASSLEPLKGRAEAF
TRBV5-1,TRBJ2-4,.,ASSLGTWGENIQY
TRBV10-3,TRBJ1-5,.,AITSDGDQPQH
TRBV18,TRBJ2-5,.,ASSPTQGGETQY
TRBV24-1,TRBJ1-1,TRBD1,ATRRDRELTEAF
TRBV11-2,TRBJ2-3,.,ASSPSADTQY
TRBV12-5,TRBJ2-3,TRBD2,ASGKEAGVSTDTQY
TRBV5-1,TRBJ2-1,.,ASSPGGTEQSNEQF
TRBV3-1/TRBV3-2,TRBJ1-4,.,ASSHGVTPELEEKLF
TRBV19,TRBJ1-4,.,ASSILATNEKLF
TRBV13,TRBJ1-1,.,ASSSGAGTEAF
TRBV3-1/TRBV3-2,TRBJ2-3,TRBD2,ASSLGLAGTDTQY
TRBV28,TRBJ2-5,.,ASSLGGGGEETQY
TRBV3-1/TRBV3-2,TRBJ2-7,.,ASSQLDSYEQY
TRBV7-3,TRBJ2-3,TRBD1,ASSYRQGDTQY
TRBV18,TRBJ1-2,TRBD1,ASSPGQSYGYT
TRBV6-5,TRBJ2-7,TRBD1,ASRQGGYEQY
TRBV20-1,TRBJ2-5,.,SASGETQY
TRBV5-1,TRBJ2-7,TRBD2,ASRLAGGSYEQY
TRBV19,TRBJ1-2,.,ASSISIQGVDYGYT
TRBV18,TRBJ1-2,.,ASSPLQGISYT
TRBV27,TRBJ2-7,TRBD1,ASSSRTGGVYEQY
TRBV12-3/TRBV12-4,TRBJ1-1,.,ASSLQVSTEAF
TRBV6-5,TRBJ2-2,.,ASSYSADNTGELF
TRBV18,TRBJ1-3,.,ASSDSQGTGNTIY
TRBV3-1/TRBV3-2,TRBJ2-2,TRBD2,ASSEAGSTGELF
TRBV18,TRBJ1-6,.,ASSQKPFDSGGAYNSPLH
TRBV9,TRBJ2-1,TRBD1,ASSGWTGENEQF
TRBV27,TRBJ1-1,.,ASSPTPLSLRTNPAEAF
TRBV27,TRBJ1-1,.,ASSLEVGEGTTEAF
TRBV19,TRBJ2-7,TRBD2,ASSIGLGGTYEQY
TRBV14,TRBJ2-2,.,ASSQDWGAGELF
TRBV6-5,TRBJ2-7,TRBD1,ASKLGQSYEQY
TRBV27,TRBJ2-7,.,ASSSRPGTYEQY
TRBV12-5,TRBJ2-1,.,ASGLNRHNEQF
TRBV6-2/TRBV6-3,TRBJ1-5,.,ASSPRRAGASNQPQH
TRBV2,TRBJ1-3,.,ASRAGQVGNTIY
TRBV7-9,TRBJ2-1,TRBD2,ASSERERGYNEQF
TRBV27,TRBJ1-6,TRBD1,ASRLTGENSPLH
TRBV7-2,TRBJ2-3,TRBD2,ASSKSGTSTDTQY
TRBV28,TRBJ2-2,TRBD1,ARGTGIGELF
TRBV7-3,TRBJ2-3,TRBD2,ASSLSNGGDTQY
TRBV7-9,TRBJ2-7,.,ASSLGEAPFTYEQY
TRBV4-2,TRBJ2-1,TRBD2,ASSQGLAGSGEQF
TRBV29-1,TRBJ2-1,.,SVEGLSSNEQF
TRBV7-2,TRBJ1-2,TRBD1,ASSEVGTDDYGYT
TRBV15,TRBJ1-5,TRBD1,ATSAGGTGLGQPQH
TRBV6-6,TRBJ1-5,.,ASRDGSRNQPQH
TRBV7-8,TRBJ1-2,.,ASSLDRNNYGYT
TRBV11-2,TRBJ2-5,TRBD2,ASSLGVLAGEETQY
TRBV18,TRBJ1-2,TRBD1,ASSPGTGDYNFPYGYT
TRBV19,TRBJ1-6,.,ASSRAGNSPLH
TRBV13,TRBJ2-7,.,ASSLGGQTVAQY
TRBV21-1,TRBJ2-2,.,ASSKTPWHPGELF
TRBV15,TRBJ2-1,.,ATRFHNEQF